A selection of T cell receptor beta chains follows, all from one sample in a study of shared clonotypes between healthy human individuals. Assay: immunoSEQ multiplex PCR; the TCRdb copy retains only in-frame clones and omits some. The sample has over a million clones; approximately 78% are singletons. Sequenced sample: memory CD4+ T cells from PBMCs. The origin of the receptors is a man younger than 35 in good health. Some clones in this sample may be carry-over from other donors' samples. The CDR3 runs from the conserved cysteine through the conserved F or W. Each record gives: V gene, clone size, D gene, J gene, CDR3 protein, CDR3 DNA. D genes are given only for firm matches. Size is omitted from some rows. Given values are once, few, many or a class for expanded clones.

V: TRBV5-4
size: .
D: .
J: TRBJ2-5
CDR3: CASSLASGETQYF
DNA: TGTGCCAGCAGCTTGGCTTCGGGAGAGACCCAGTACTTC

V: TRBV18
size: .
D: .
J: TRBJ1-2
CDR3: CASSRGREDGYTF
DNA: TGTGCCAGCTCACGTGGGAGGGAGGATGGCTACACCTTC

V: TRBV28
size: once
D: TRBD1
J: TRBJ2-7
CDR3: CASRTGYYEQYF
DNA: TGTGCCAGTCGGACAGGGTACTACGAGCAGTACTTC

V: TRBV10-1
size: few
D: .
J: TRBJ1-1
CDR3: CASSESYTSEAFF
DNA: TGCGCCAGCAGCGAGTCATACACTTCTGAAGCTTTCTTT

V: TRBV7-9
size: .
D: TRBD2
J: TRBJ2-1
CDR3: CASSSLRTSGLNEQFF
DNA: TGTGCCAGCAGCTCCCTCCGGACTAGCGGGCTCAATGAGCAGTTCTTC

V: TRBV25-1
size: .
D: .
J: TRBJ2-2
CDR3: CASSHPGLKMGGELFF
DNA: TGTGCCAGCAGCCACCCGGGGCTTAAGATGGGCGGGGAGCTGTTTTTT

V: TRBV10-3
size: few
D: TRBD2
J: TRBJ2-7
CDR3: CAISDNTGRGTYEQYF
DNA: TGTGCCATCAGTGACAACACGGGGAGGGGTACCTACGAGCAGTACTTC

V: TRBV15
size: .
D: .
J: TRBJ2-1
CDR3: CATSIASSYNEQFF
DNA: TGTGCCACCAGCATAGCCAGCTCCTACAATGAGCAGTTCTTC

V: TRBV4-1
size: .
D: .
J: TRBJ1-3
CDR3: CASSQRSPTPSGNTIYF
DNA: TGCGCCAGCAGCCAACGGTCTCCTACCCCCTCTGGAAACACCATATATTTT

V: TRBV7-9
size: .
D: TRBD2
J: TRBJ2-7
CDR3: CASSLRTSGRHEQYF
DNA: TGTGCCAGCAGCCTAAGGACTAGCGGGAGGCACGAGCAGTACTTC

V: TRBV4-1
size: .
D: .
J: TRBJ1-2
CDR3: CASSQDYGLGPSGYTF
DNA: TGCGCCAGCAGCCAAGATTACGGCTTAGGCCCTAGTGGCTACACCTTC

V: TRBV7-9
size: .
D: .
J: TRBJ2-5
CDR3: CASSFPGPGETQYF
DNA: TGTGCCAGCAGCTTTCCAGGGCCGGGGGAGACCCAGTACTTC

V: TRBV5-1
size: .
D: TRBD1
J: TRBJ1-1
CDR3: CASSTQARGDTEAFF
DNA: TGCGCCAGCAGCACCCAGGCCAGGGGGGACACTGAAGCTTTCTTT

V: TRBV11-2
size: once
D: TRBD2
J: TRBJ2-1
CDR3: CASSFVTSGNYNEQFF
DNA: TGTGCCAGCAGCTTTGTGACTAGCGGGAATTACAATGAGCAGTTCTTC

V: TRBV28
size: .
D: TRBD1
J: TRBJ1-4
CDR3: CASSARPGTAIEKLFF
DNA: TGTGCCAGCAGTGCCCGTCCCGGGACAGCTATTGAAAAACTGTTTTTT

V: TRBV7-2
size: .
D: TRBD2
J: TRBJ2-3
CDR3: CASSLFSGREDTQYF
DNA: TGTGCCAGCAGCTTATTCAGCGGGAGGGAAGATACGCAGTATTTT

V: TRBV18
size: .
D: .
J: TRBJ2-6
CDR3: CASSPPNSGANVLTF
DNA: TGTGCCAGCTCACCACCTAACTCTGGGGCCAACGTCCTGACTTTC

V: TRBV6-1
size: .
D: .
J: TRBJ1-2
CDR3: CASSEGGEIYGYTF
DNA: TGTGCCAGCAGTGAGGGGGGAGAGATCTATGGCTACACCTTC

V: TRBV6-1
size: .
D: .
J: TRBJ1-1
CDR3: CASTVFSLEAFF
DNA: TGTGCCAGCACCGTTTTTAGTCTTGAAGCTTTCTTT

V: TRBV27
size: .
D: TRBD1
J: TRBJ1-5
CDR3: CASRTGLNQPQHF
DNA: TGTGCCAGCCGGACAGGGCTGAATCAGCCCCAGCATTTT

V: TRBV7-9
size: .
D: TRBD1
J: TRBJ2-3
CDR3: CASSLGQGIDTQYF
DNA: TGTGCCAGCAGCCTGGGACAGGGAATAGATACGCAGTATTTT

V: TRBV29-1
size: .
D: TRBD2
J: TRBJ2-5
CDR3: CSVAAGVQETQYF
DNA: TGCAGCGTCGCTGCGGGAGTTCAGGAGACCCAGTACTTC

V: TRBV28
size: many
D: .
J: TRBJ1-1
CDR3: CASSGPGRDTEAFF
DNA: TGTGCCAGCAGTGGTCCGGGACGGGACACTGAAGCTTTCTTT

V: TRBV28
size: .
D: TRBD1
J: TRBJ1-2
CDR3: CASRSPTGARNYGYTF
DNA: TGTGCCAGCAGATCCCCGACAGGGGCCCGTAACTATGGCTACACCTTC

V: TRBV7-9
size: .
D: .
J: TRBJ1-4
CDR3: CASSRSGEGEKLFF
DNA: TGTGCCAGCAGCCGTAGCGGGGAAGGTGAAAAACTGTTTTTT

V: TRBV5-1
size: .
D: TRBD1
J: TRBJ2-1
CDR3: CASSLGDRENEQFF
DNA: TGCGCCAGCAGCTTGGGGGACAGGGAGAATGAGCAGTTCTTC

V: TRBV7-9
size: .
D: .
J: TRBJ2-7
CDR3: CASSLAGASSYEQYF
DNA: TGTGCCAGCAGCTTAGCGGGAGCCTCCTCCTACGAGCAGTACTTC

V: TRBV6-1
size: few
D: .
J: TRBJ2-7
CDR3: CASSGLTSGSYEQYF
DNA: TGTGCCAGCAGTGGCCTCACAAGTGGCTCCTACGAGCAGTACTTC

V: TRBV19
size: .
D: .
J: TRBJ1-3
CDR3: CASSQDSRSGNTIYF
DNA: TGTGCCAGTAGCCAAGACAGCCGCTCTGGAAACACCATATATTTT

V: TRBV5-1
size: once
D: .
J: TRBJ2-6
CDR3: CASSLVGPDKLSGANVLTF
DNA: TGCGCCAGCAGCTTGGTAGGTCCGGATAAGCTCTCTGGGGCCAACGTCCTGACTTTC

V: TRBV28
size: .
D: TRBD1
J: TRBJ1-5
CDR3: CASRTGAPNQPQHF
DNA: TGTGCCAGCAGAACAGGGGCCCCCAATCAGCCCCAGCATTTT

V: TRBV29-1
size: .
D: .
J: TRBJ1-2
CDR3: CSAEPLSEFYGYTF
DNA: TGCAGCGCCGAGCCCCTGAGTGAGTTCTATGGCTACACCTTC

V: TRBV28
size: .
D: .
J: TRBJ2-7
CDR3: CASSTFYEQYF
DNA: TGTGCCAGCAGTACATTCTACGAGCAGTACTTC

V: TRBV7-9
size: many
D: .
J: TRBJ1-5
CDR3: CASSWLDQPQHF
DNA: TGTGCCAGCAGCTGGTTAGATCAGCCCCAGCATTTT

V: TRBV28
size: .
D: .
J: TRBJ1-1
CDR3: CASSFKVNAFF
DNA: TGTGCCAGCAGTTTTAAAGTGAACGCTTTCTTT

V: TRBV7-2
size: .
D: .
J: TRBJ2-3
CDR3: CASSWKEELGTDTQYF
DNA: TGTGCCAGCAGCTGGAAGGAGGAATTGGGCACAGATACGCAGTATTTT

V: TRBV6-1
size: .
D: .
J: TRBJ2-2
CDR3: CASSALGKMITGELFF
DNA: TGTGCCAGCAGTGCTTTAGGTAAAATGATCACCGGGGAGCTGTTTTTT

V: TRBV6-5
size: few
D: .
J: TRBJ1-2
CDR3: CASSYDRGTPGGYTF
DNA: TGTGCCAGCAGTTACGATCGGGGGACTCCGGGAGGCTACACCTTC

V: TRBV6-1
size: .
D: TRBD2
J: TRBJ2-1
CDR3: CASSRTSGTPNEQFF
DNA: TGTGCCAGCAGTCGAACTAGCGGTACCCCCAATGAGCAGTTCTTC

V: TRBV29-1
size: few
D: .
J: TRBJ1-1
CDR3: CSVRGQVLNTEAFF
DNA: TGCAGCGTTAGGGGTCAGGTACTGAACACTGAAGCTTTCTTT

V: TRBV6-5
size: .
D: .
J: TRBJ2-7
CDR3: CASRFGSQGSYEQYF
DNA: TGTGCCAGCAGGTTCGGATCACAGGGATCCTACGAGCAGTACTTC

V: TRBV10-3
size: .
D: .
J: TRBJ2-2
CDR3: CAITTGQSNTGELFF
DNA: TGTGCCATCACTACCGGACAATCGAACACCGGGGAGCTGTTTTTT

V: TRBV29-1
size: few
D: .
J: TRBJ1-1
CDR3: CSVVSYTEAFF
DNA: TGCAGCGTTGTGAGCTACACTGAAGCTTTCTTT

V: TRBV7-3
size: .
D: .
J: TRBJ1-1
CDR3: CASSPDRRAEAFF
DNA: TGTGCCAGCAGCCCAGACAGGCGTGCTGAAGCTTTCTTT

V: TRBV9
size: .
D: .
J: TRBJ2-7
CDR3: CASSGGGRWGEQYF
DNA: TGTGCCAGCAGCGGTGGAGGCCGATGGGGTGAGCAGTACTTC

V: TRBV6-6
size: .
D: .
J: TRBJ1-1
CDR3: CASSYGGEAFF
DNA: TGTGCCAGCAGTTACGGAGGTGAAGCTTTCTTT

V: TRBV29-1
size: .
D: .
J: TRBJ2-5
CDR3: CSAGETQYF
DNA: TGCAGCGCAGGAGAGACCCAGTACTTC

V: TRBV18
size: .
D: .
J: TRBJ2-7
CDR3: CASSVGRAYEQYF
DNA: TGTGCCAGCTCGGTGGGACGAGCCTACGAGCAGTACTTC

V: TRBV7-3
size: once
D: TRBD1
J: TRBJ2-7
CDR3: CASSSGQGDEQYF
DNA: TGTGCCAGCAGCTCGGGACAGGGGGACGAGCAGTACTTC